A selection of T cell receptor beta chains follows, all from one sample in a study of early T cells in non-severe SARS-CoV-2 infection. TCRdb analysed the 5' RACE reads with MiXCR anew, one entry per CDR3 protein. The sample shows 45,000 to 60,000 distinct CDR3 sequences, about a tenth of them seen only once. The source material was whole blood. Receptor source: an adult who was a healthcare worker with PCR-confirmed SARS-CoV-2 infection or an uninfected control (not recorded which). CDR3s include the opening cysteine and the closing phenylalanine or tryptophan. A D gene is named only where the DNA matches it firmly. Clone sizes are given selectively: once, few, many, or a class where the clone is expanded.

j_gene	v_gene	d_gene	abundance	CDR3nt	CDR3aa
TRBJ2-7	TRBV25-1	NA	few	TGTGCCAGCAGTGTCGAAAGGGGGGCCTACGAGCAGTACTTC	CASSVERGAYEQYF
TRBJ2-5	TRBV6-6	NA	NA	TGTGCCAGCAGTTACGCCGGACAGCCGGAGACCCAGTACTTC	CASSYAGQPETQYF
TRBJ1-2	TRBV6-6	NA	few	TGTGCCAGCACCAGGGGCCCCTTCTATGGCTACACCTTC	CASTRGPFYGYTF
TRBJ1-6	TRBV2	NA	few	TGTGCCAGCCTTCTGGACAGTTATAATTCACCCCTCCACTTT	CASLLDSYNSPLHF
TRBJ2-2	TRBV12-3/TRBV12-4	TRBD1	NA	TGTGCCAGCAGTTTAGGGTCAGGGGGCACCGGGGAGCTGTTTTTT	CASSLGSGGTGELFF
TRBJ2-1	TRBV7-9	TRBD2	few	TGTGCCAGCAGACAAGGGAGGGACGATGAGCAGTTCTTC	CASRQGRDDEQFF
TRBJ1-2	TRBV5-1	NA	NA	TGCGCCAGCAGCCCAACAGGACCTGTTGGCTACACCTTC	CASSPTGPVGYTF
TRBJ2-6	TRBV20-1	NA	NA	TGCAGTGCTAGAGATCCAGTCTCTGGGGCCAACGTCCTGACTTTC	CSARDPVSGANVLTF
TRBJ1-1	TRBV7-9	NA	NA	TGTGCCAGCAGCCTTAAGGACACTTTGAACACTGAAGCTTTCTTT	CASSLKDTLNTEAFF
TRBJ2-7	TRBV14	NA	NA	TGTGCCAGCAGCCGGGATTACTACGAGCAGTACTTC	CASSRDYYEQYF
TRBJ2-7	TRBV27	NA	few	TGTGCCAGCAGTTTGGCACCCCAGAGCTCCTACGAGCAGTACTTC	CASSLAPQSSYEQYF
TRBJ1-2	TRBV20-1	NA	many	TGCAGTGCTAGTAGATTGTTGAGGGGCGACTATGGCTACACCTTC	CSASRLLRGDYGYTF
TRBJ1-2	TRBV30	NA	NA	TGTGCCTGGAGTGTATCTAGCGCTTCTTCTGGCTACACCTTC	CAWSVSSASSGYTF
TRBJ2-1	TRBV7-9	NA	few	TGTGCCAGCAGCTCTTCCATTGAGCAGTTCTTC	CASSSSIEQFF
TRBJ1-2	TRBV4-2	NA	many	TGTGCCAGCAGCCAAGGGGGGAACTATGGCTACACCTTC	CASSQGGNYGYTF
TRBJ2-3	TRBV4-2	TRBD2	few	TGTGCCAGCAGCCAAGAACCCAGCGGGGGGCCCACAGATACGCAGTATTTT	CASSQEPSGGPTDTQYF
TRBJ2-2	TRBV7-9	NA	NA	TGTGCATTCCTCGGCGGGGAGCTGTTTTTT	CAFLGGELFF
TRBJ2-2	TRBV4-2	TRBD2	few	TGTGCCAGCGGTCCCGGGACTACGAACACCGGGGAGCTGTTTTTT	CASGPGTTNTGELFF
TRBJ2-5	TRBV6-6	NA	many	TGTGCCAGCAGTCGCGGCCTCCGGGAAACGGCCCAGTACTTC	CASSRGLRETAQYF
TRBJ2-5	TRBV7-2	NA	NA	TGTGCCAGCAGCTTAGGTGGCGCCAGCCAAGAGACCCAGTACTTC	CASSLGGASQETQYF
TRBJ1-2	TRBV5-1	NA	NA	TGCGCCAGCAGCCCGAGCGCCTATGGCTACACCTTC	CASSPSAYGYTF
TRBJ1-1	TRBV20-1	NA	few	TGCAGTGCTAGTGGGGGCACTGAAGCTTTCTTT	CSASGGTEAFF
TRBJ2-7	TRBV3-1	TRBD2	many	TGTGCCAGCAGCCAAGCGGGGGGACTAGCCTACGAGCAGTACTTC	CASSQAGGLAYEQYF
TRBJ2-3	TRBV6-5	NA	few	TGTGCCTCACGGATGCTAGCGAGCACAGATACGCAGTATTTT	CASRMLASTDTQYF
TRBJ2-5	TRBV7-7	NA	many	TGTGCCAGCAGCCTGGAGACAGGGAGGGTCCAGTACTTC	CASSLETGRVQYF
TRBJ2-2	TRBV30	NA	NA	TGTGCCTGGAGTGAAGTAGGCACCGGGGAGCTGTTTTTT	CAWSEVGTGELFF
TRBJ2-7	TRBV27	NA	NA	TGTGCCAGCAGTTATCAGGGGAAATTCTACGAGCAGTACTTC	CASSYQGKFYEQYF
TRBJ1-2	TRBV20-1	NA	many	TGCAGTGCTAGAGCTTGGGCAGACTATGGCTACACCTTC	CSARAWADYGYTF
TRBJ1-2	TRBV10-3	NA	NA	TGTGCCATCAGTGAGGGGGGCGATTATGGCTACACCTTC	CAISEGGDYGYTF
TRBJ2-3	TRBV5-1	NA	few	TGCGCCAGCAGCCTCCGAGGGCCAACAGATACGCAGTATTTT	CASSLRGPTDTQYF
TRBJ2-1	TRBV3-1	NA	NA	TGTGCCAGCAGCCAAGCCCTTATGGGTGAGCAGTTCTTC	CASSQALMGEQFF
TRBJ2-3	TRBV30	NA	many	TGTGCCTGGAGTGTACTGAGAGGGGACCTTAGCACAGATACGCAGTATTTT	CAWSVLRGDLSTDTQYF
TRBJ2-5	TRBV20-1	TRBD2	NA	TGCAGTGCTAGCGCTACTAGCGGGGGGTACCAAGAGACCCAGTACTTC	CSASATSGGYQETQYF
TRBJ1-1	TRBV18	NA	few	TGTGCCAGCTCACCAGGCACTGAAGCTTTCTTT	CASSPGTEAFF
TRBJ1-2	TRBV3-1	TRBD1	few	TGTGCCAGCAGGCCGACAGGGTACTCGGATGGCTACACCTTC	CASRPTGYSDGYTF
TRBJ1-2	TRBV3-1	TRBD1	many	TGTGCCAGCAGCCAACACGTTACAGGGGGAGGCTACACCTTC	CASSQHVTGGGYTF